The 16 T cell receptor beta chains below all came from one sample that was sequenced in a study of cytomegalovirus exposure and HLA in healthy donors. The PCR used 60 Vbeta and 13 Jbeta primers. The table came from immunoSEQ multiplex PCR; TCRdb's copy has only in-frame clones and leaves some out. In the table there are 90,000 or so clones, 75% to 85% of which are singletons. Specimen: PBMCs. All receptors come from a man younger than 45 in good health and CMV-seropositive.

The V call is TRBV2, the J call TRBJ2-7, with 9 nucleotides matching TRBD1. V lost 6 bases and J lost 5; bases outside the gene matches: 5. This CDR3 has 13 amino acids. Germline loops: CDR1 SNHLY, CDR2 FYNNEI. Here the CDR3 reads CASSLDRGNEQYF. For the CDR3, the DNA is TGTGCCAGCAGCCTGGACAGGGGCAACGAGCAGTACTTC.

This clone occurred a few times. The chain is built from TRBV5-5 and TRBJ2-7; TRBD2 might be the D (5 bases). V was clipped by 0 bases and J by 1 base, with 11 bases between them. Germline loops: CDR1 SGHKS, CDR2 YYEKEE (reference sequence). This CDR3 has 15 amino acids. This CDR3 reads CASSLGLAPSYEQYF. The DNA for the CDR3 is TGTGCCAGCAGCTTGGGCCTAGCTCCATCCTACGAGCAGTACTTC.

V gene TRBV7-9 combines with J gene TRBJ2-5; D is uncertain. The CDR3 is 14 residues long. Germline loops: CDR1 SEHNR, CDR2 FQNEAQ (reference sequence). V gave up 1 base and J gave up 0 bases, with 6 bases separating them. The CDR3, as DNA: TGTGCCAGCAGCTTAGGAGAGTACCAAGAGACCCAGTACTTC. This translates into CASSLGEYQETQYF. Full variable domain (rest looked up from reference TRBV7-9 and TRBJ2-5): DTGVSQNPRHKITKRGQNVTFRCDPISEHNRLYWYRQTLGQGPEFLTYFQNEAQLEKSRLLSDRFSAERPKGSFSTLEIQRTEQGDSAMYLCASSLGEYQETQYFGPGTRLLVL.

This chain uses TRBV27 with TRBJ2-2, with D possibly matching TRBD1 (5 bases). The CDR3 sequence is 14 residues long. The V end was cut by 0 bases, the J end by 6 bases, with 8 bases between. The germline gives CDR1 MNHEY, CDR2 SMNVEV (reference sequence). The CDR3 DNA sequence: TGTGCCAGCAGTTTATCAGGGGATCCCGGGGAGCTGTTTTTT. This translates into CASSLSGDPGELFF.

CDR3 amino acids: CASSRGSYYEQYF. In DNA, the CDR3 is TGTGCCAGCAGCCGCGGATCATACTACGAGCAGTACTTC. This chain uses TRBV11-3 with TRBJ2-7; D uncertain. V was pared by 5 bases and J by 3 bases, with 11 bases between. The CDR3 is made up of 13 amino acids. Germline V lookup: CDR1 SGHNT, CDR2 YENEEA.

The chain is built from TRBV14 and TRBJ2-1, with 12 bases identical to TRBD2. The trim removed 4 bases at V and 8 bases at J, leaving 9 bases unmatched. The CDR3 extends over 16 amino acids. Germline loops: CDR1 SGHDN, CDR2 FVKESK. CDR3 loop: CASSRWTSGKIDEQFF. As DNA, the CDR3 is TGTGCCAGCAGCCGTTGGACTAGCGGGAAAATCGATGAGCAGTTCTTC.

This clone was seen only a few times. The V gene is TRBV4-1, the J gene TRBJ2-5; weak D call: TRBD2 (5 bases). Germline CDR1 and CDR2: MGHRA and YSYEKL. This CDR3 is built from 16 residues. Trimming shortened V by 3 bases and J by 9 bases, and 23 bases separated the two germline ends. CDR3 sequence reads: CASSHGMAPGSAAQYF. The CDR3 DNA follows: TGCGCCAGCAGCCATGGAATGGCCCCGGGGAGTGCCGCCCAGTACTTC.

This chain joins TRBV27 and TRBJ1-1; D may be TRBD1 (5 bases). Germline assignment: CDR1 MNHEY and CDR2 SMNVEV (reference sequence). The CDR3 has 12 amino acids. V was shortened by 4 bases and J by 7 bases, with 10 bases between the two germline ends. The DNA of the CDR3 is TGTGCCAGCAGTTCCTGGGGGGGTGAAGCTTTCTTT. Translating gives CASSSWGGEAFF.

The chain couples TRBV5-4 to TRBJ2-1; 14 bases align to TRBD2. Germline CDR1 SGHNT, CDR2 YYREEE (reference sequence). The CDR3 extends over 16 amino acids. With V trimmed by 4 bases and J by 7 bases, 7 bases remained unmatched. This CDR3 is CASSGTSGSVSNEQFF. The CDR3 coding sequence is TGTGCCAGCAGCGGGACTAGCGGGAGTGTGAGTAATGAGCAGTTCTTC.

CDR3 nucleotide sequence: TGTGCCAGCAGTTCACCTGGGACAGGGGGCGGTGGTGGCTACACCTTC. This translates into CASSSPGTGGGGGYTF. The V call is TRBV28, the J call TRBJ1-2; TRBD1 agrees at 12 bases. This CDR3 comprises 16 residues. After removal of 4 bases from V and 7 bases from J, the junction contained 10 bases not matched to a gene. Germline-derived CDR1 and CDR2 are MDHEN and SYDVKM.

Notes on this clone: One end of the junction varies from germline; a read error may be responsible. The V gene is TRBV6-5, the J gene TRBJ2-7; 16 bases line up with TRBD2. The germline gives CDR1 MNHEY, CDR2 SVGAGI. This CDR3 spans 14 amino acids. Here the CDR3 DNA reads TGTGCCAGCAGTGACCCGGGACTAGCGGGAGGGCTTCTCTTC. It yields the protein CASSDPGLAGGLLF.

J is TRBJ2-3 and V is TRBV14, with a tentative D call TRBD1 (5 bases). There are 14 residues in the CDR3. Trimming took off 0 bases at V and 2 bases at J, with 6 bases between the two ends. From germline, CDR1 is SGHDN and CDR2 FVKESK. The CDR3 DNA reads TGTGCCAGCAGCCAAGACAGGGTCACAGATACGCAGTATTTT. This gives the protein CASSQDRVTDTQYF.

The genes are TRBV28 and TRBJ2-7; a possible D gene is TRBD2 (7 bases). This CDR3 contains 17 residues. The germline CDR1 and CDR2 sequences are MDHEN and SYDVKM. With 6 bases removed from V and 3 bases from J, the gap between germline ends came to 24 bases. CDR3 DNA: TGTGCCAGCAGCCGTCCCAGAGGGGAGGGGGGGCACTACGAGCAGTACTTC. Translating it yields CASSRPRGEGGHYEQYF.

This chain connects TRBV5-4 to TRBJ1-2, with 10 bases lining up with TRBD1. The CDR3 is made up of 15 amino acids. Losses at the gene ends were 4 bases for V and 6 bases for J; bases not matched to a gene: 9. CDR1 is SGHNT and CDR2 is YYREEE in the germline V gene (reference sequence). The CDR3: CASSRGQGTSDGYTF. The CDR3 DNA reads as TGTGCCAGCAGCAGGGGACAGGGGACCTCTGATGGCTACACCTTC.

J is TRBJ2-3 and V is TRBV7-2; 10 bases align to TRBD2. With 5 bases clipped from V and 2 bases from J, the junction kept 7 bases outside the gene matches. The CDR3 runs 16 residues. Germline values: CDR1 SGHTA, CDR2 FQGNSA. The CDR3 here is CASSPRTSGATDTQYF. CDR3 DNA sequence: TGTGCCAGCAGCCCTAGGACTAGCGGCGCCACAGATACGCAGTATTTT.

The chain employs TRBV7-8 and TRBJ1-4, with 9 positions matching TRBD1. J was trimmed by 8 bases and V by 5 bases; bases with no gene match: 3. The CDR3 covers 13 residues. In germline, CDR1 is SGHVS, CDR2 FQNEAQ. CDR3 region: CASSADRGEKLFF. CDR3 DNA sequence: TGTGCCAGCAGCGCGGACAGGGGCGAAAAACTGTTTTTT. Full variable domain (missing parts from reference TRBV7-8 and TRBJ1-4): GAGVSQSPRYKVAKRGQDVALRCDPISGHVSLFWYQQALGQGPEFLTYFQNEAQLDKSGLPSDRFFAERPEGSVSTLKIQRTQQEDSAVYLCASSADRGEKLFFGSGTQLSVL.